Below, 12 T cell receptor beta chains from the same sample are listed, as sequenced in a study of blood T cell repertoires in COVID-19. Clones were sequenced by immunoSEQ multiplex PCR, and TCRdb holds only the in-frame ones, with some missing. The sample contains 330,000 or so clones, around 90% of which appear only once. Sequenced: peripheral blood. The receptors originated from a woman in her fifties or sixties with COVID-19, enrolled during active disease.

This chain links TRBV19 with TRBJ1-1; D unclear. This CDR3 is built from 16 residues. The V gene lost 1 base and the J gene lost 1 base, with 13 bases spanning the gap. The germline V gene encodes CDR1 LNHDA and CDR2 SQIVND (reference sequence). The CDR3 DNA follows: TGTGCCAGTAGTATAGTCACGGGATTGGGGAACACTGAAGCTTTCTTT. Translation gives CASSIVTGLGNTEAFF.

This clone was recorded once. The chain uses TRBV27 and TRBJ1-5, with TRBD1 matching 10 bases. The CDR3 covers 14 residues. The germline V gene has CDR1 MNHEY and CDR2 SMNVEV (reference sequence). V lost 6 bases to trimming and J lost 6 bases; unmatched junction nucleotides: 5. CDR3: CASRDRTGGQPQHF. The CDR3 bases are TGTGCCAGCAGGGATCGGACAGGGGGTCAGCCCCAGCATTTT.

CDR3 DNA: TGTGCCAGCAGCCCTCGAACAGGGGGGGCCACTGAAGCTTTCTTT. This encodes CASSPRTGGATEAFF. This chain connects TRBV6-2 or TRBV6-3 to TRBJ1-1, with 8 bases that match TRBD1. Germline V CDR1 and CDR2: MNHEY, SVGEGT. The CDR3 extends over 15 amino acids. The V segment lost 6 bases and the J segment 4 bases; nucleotides outside the gene matches: 10.

The gene calls are TRBV4-2 and TRBJ1-2, with a weak D call TRBD1 (5 bases). The V gene lost 0 bases and the J gene lost 4 bases, with 9 bases spanning the gap. The CDR3 loop spans 14 amino acids. The V gene's germline CDR1 is LGHNA and CDR2 YNFKEQ. In DNA, the CDR3 is TGTGCCAGCAGCCAAGAAGCAGGGTTCTATGGCTACACCTTC. Translated: CASSQEAGFYGYTF.

J is TRBJ1-2 and V is TRBV7-3; D ambiguous. Germline V gene sequence: CDR1 SGHTA, CDR2 FQGTGA. This CDR3 has 14 residues. The germline V and J ends were trimmed by 1 base and 2 bases, with 8 bases remaining between them. CDR3 loop: CASSLIPGNYGYTF. DNA for the CDR3: TGTGCCAGCAGCTTAATCCCGGGGAACTATGGCTACACCTTC.

This clone occurred a few times. The chain uses TRBV11-2 and TRBJ1-2, with unresolved D. The CDR3 length is 12 residues. Germline-derived CDR1 and CDR2 are SGHAT and FQNNGV. V was pared by 4 bases and J by 3 bases, with 6 bases between. This chain's CDR3 is CASSWSDYGYTF. In DNA form, the CDR3 reads TGTGCCAGCAGCTGGAGTGACTATGGCTACACCTTC.

This rearrangement joins TRBV28 to TRBJ1-1; D unclear. There are 14 residues in the CDR3. The germline V gene encodes CDR1 MDHEN and CDR2 SYDVKM. The germline V and J ends were trimmed by 3 bases and 2 bases, with 10 bases remaining between them. The CDR3 DNA is TGTGCCAGCAGTTTGGGGAGGGATAACACTGAAGCTTTCTTT. Protein: CASSLGRDNTEAFF.

The genes are TRBV5-6 and TRBJ1-5; D is unclear. This CDR3 contains 14 residues. Deletions cut 2 bases from V and 4 bases from J, with 10 bases between. Germline values: CDR1 SGHDT, CDR2 YYEEEE. Here the CDR3 reads CASSLGQVNQPQHF. For the CDR3, the DNA is TGTGCCAGCAGCTTAGGCCAGGTAAATCAGCCCCAGCATTTT.

This clone appeared a single time. This chain joins TRBV19 and TRBJ1-1; no firm D call. In germline, CDR1 is LNHDA, CDR2 SQIVND (reference sequence). V lost 9 bases and J 5 bases, leaving 16 bases between the germline ends. The CDR3 is 13 residues long. The CDR3 loop is CASNPGMGTEAFF. CDR3 coding DNA: TGTGCCAGCAACCCCGGGATGGGTACTGAAGCTTTCTTT.

This clone was seen at least ten times. The chain is built from TRBV5-4 and TRBJ2-7; D might be TRBD2 (5 bases). Trimming took 1 base from V and 1 from J, leaving 18 bases between them. This CDR3 has 17 residues. CDR1 is SGHNT, CDR2 YYREEE, per germline (reference sequence). CDR3 amino acids: CASSLRLRTAPSYEQYF. The CDR3 coding sequence is TGTGCCAGCAGCTTGAGACTACGGACCGCGCCTTCCTACGAGCAGTACTTC. The whole variable domain, remainder taken from reference TRBV5-4 and TRBJ2-7, is ETGVTQSPTHLIKTRGQQVTLRCSSQSGHNTVSWYQQALGQGPQFIFQYYREEENGRGNFPPRFSGLQFPNYSSELNVNALELDDSALYLCASSLRLRTAPSYEQYFGPGTRLTVT.

The chain uses TRBV9 and TRBJ2-5, with 7 positions matching TRBD1. CDR1 SGDLS and CDR2 YYNGEE come from the germline V gene. This CDR3 has 15 amino acids. V shed 4 bases, J shed 2 bases, and the junction held 8 bases outside the gene matches. The CDR3 DNA reads TGTGCCAGCAGCCATCAAGACAGGGAGCAAGAGACCCAGTACTTC. Amino acid sequence: CASSHQDREQETQYF.

This clone was detected once. CDR3 residues: CASSPIGNQLDGYTF. As DNA, the CDR3 is TGTGCCAGCTCACCCATCGGGAATCAGCTGGATGGCTACACCTTC. V gene TRBV18 combines with J gene TRBJ1-2; unclear D gene. The CDR3 runs 15 residues. Trimming removed 3 bases at V and 6 bases at J, with 17 bases between. Germline CDR1 KGHSH, CDR2 LQKENI.